The present entry profiles one T cell receptor (beta chain) with its context. The germline gene is not matched at one end of the junction; a read error may be the cause. This sample is drawn from a study of breast tumors, draining lymph nodes, adjacent tissues. Breast cancer patients provided tissue from their axillary draining lymph nodes. TCRdb ran MiXCR on the multiplex PCR reads and lists one entry per CDR3 protein. The sample consists of 290,000 or so distinct CDR3 sequences, around 31% of them appearing once. Sequencing was performed on axillary lymph node tissue. This clonotype was obtained from a female donor with breast cancer. Some clones in this sample may be carry-over from other donors' samples.

The CDR3 spells CASSPTWTHGYAF. CDR3 sequence (DNA): TGTGCCAGCAGTCCTACATGGACACATGGCTACGCCTTC. The chain links TRBV6-5 to TRBJ1-2, with TRBD1 as a possible D gene (5 bases). The germline V gene has CDR1 MNHEY and CDR2 SVGAGI. The CDR3 runs 13 residues.